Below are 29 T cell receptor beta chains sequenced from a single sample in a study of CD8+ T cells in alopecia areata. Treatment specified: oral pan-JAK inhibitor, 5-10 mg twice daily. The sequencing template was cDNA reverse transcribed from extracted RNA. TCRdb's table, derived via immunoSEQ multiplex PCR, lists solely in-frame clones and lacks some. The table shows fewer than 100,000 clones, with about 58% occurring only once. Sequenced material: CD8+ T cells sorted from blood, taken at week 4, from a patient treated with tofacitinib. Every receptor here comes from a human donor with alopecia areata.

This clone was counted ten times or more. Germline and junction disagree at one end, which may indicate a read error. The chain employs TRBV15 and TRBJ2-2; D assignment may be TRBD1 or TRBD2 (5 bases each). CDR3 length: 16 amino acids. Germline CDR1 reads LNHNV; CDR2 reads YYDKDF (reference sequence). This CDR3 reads CATSGDEQDWAGELFF. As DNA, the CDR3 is TGTGCCACCAGCGGAGACGAACAGGACTGGGCCGGGGAGCTGTTTTTT.

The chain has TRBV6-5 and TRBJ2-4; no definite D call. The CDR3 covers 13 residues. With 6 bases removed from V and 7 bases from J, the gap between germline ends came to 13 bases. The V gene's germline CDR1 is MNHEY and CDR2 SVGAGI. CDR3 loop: CASRSAPPNIQYF. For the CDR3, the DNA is TGTGCCAGCAGGTCCGCCCCCCCCAACATTCAGTACTTC.

DNA for the CDR3: TGCGCCAGCAGCCAAATGACAGGGGGCGACGAGCAGTACTTC. It is translated as CASSQMTGGDEQYF. The chain links TRBV4-1 to TRBJ2-7; 10 positions match TRBD1. Per the germline V gene, CDR1 is MGHRA and CDR2 is YSYEKL. V gave up 2 bases and J gave up 5 bases; unmatched junction bases: 3. The length of the CDR3 is 14 residues.

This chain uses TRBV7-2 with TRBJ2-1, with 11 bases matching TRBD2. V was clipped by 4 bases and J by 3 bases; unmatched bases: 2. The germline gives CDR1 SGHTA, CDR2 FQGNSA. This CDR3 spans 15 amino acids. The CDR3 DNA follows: TGTGCCAGCAGCTACGGGACTAGCGGCTACAATGAGCAGTTCTTC. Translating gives CASSYGTSGYNEQFF.

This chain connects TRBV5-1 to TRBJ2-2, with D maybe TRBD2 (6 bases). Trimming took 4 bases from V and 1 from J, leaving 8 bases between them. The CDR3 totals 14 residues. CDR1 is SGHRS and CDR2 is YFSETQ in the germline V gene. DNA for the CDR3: TGCGCCAGCAGCGGGACTCAGAACACCGGGGAGCTGTTTTTT. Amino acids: CASSGTQNTGELFF.

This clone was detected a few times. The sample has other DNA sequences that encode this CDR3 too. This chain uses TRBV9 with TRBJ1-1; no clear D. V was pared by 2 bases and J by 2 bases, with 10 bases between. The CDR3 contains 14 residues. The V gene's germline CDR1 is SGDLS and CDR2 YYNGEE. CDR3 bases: TGTGCCAGCAGCGTTAGCACAGCCAACACTGAAGCTTTCTTT. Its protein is CASSVSTANTEAFF.

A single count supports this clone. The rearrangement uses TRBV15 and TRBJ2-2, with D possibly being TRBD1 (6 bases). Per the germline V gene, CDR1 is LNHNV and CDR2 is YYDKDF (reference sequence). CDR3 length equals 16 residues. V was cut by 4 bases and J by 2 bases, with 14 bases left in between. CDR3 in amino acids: CATSKISTGNTGELFF. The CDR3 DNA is TGTGCCACCAGCAAGATATCGACAGGCAACACCGGGGAGCTGTTTTTT. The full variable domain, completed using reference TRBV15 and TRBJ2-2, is DAMVIQNPRYQVTQFGKPVTLSCSQTLNHNVMYWYQQKSSQAPKLLFHYYDKDFNNEADTPDNFQSRRPNTSFCFLDIRSPGLGDTAMYLCATSKISTGNTGELFFGEGSRLTVL.

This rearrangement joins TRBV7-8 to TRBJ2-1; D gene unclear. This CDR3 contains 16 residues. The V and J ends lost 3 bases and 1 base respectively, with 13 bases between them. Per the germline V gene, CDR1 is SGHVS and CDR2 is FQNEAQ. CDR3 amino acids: CASSFILTSSYNEQFF. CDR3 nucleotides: TGTGCCAGCAGCTTTATCCTAACGTCGTCCTACAATGAGCAGTTCTTC. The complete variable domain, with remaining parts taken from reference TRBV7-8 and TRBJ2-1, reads GAGVSQSPRYKVAKRGQDVALRCDPISGHVSLFWYQQALGQGPEFLTYFQNEAQLDKSGLPSDRFFAERPEGSVSTLKIQRTQQEDSAVYLCASSFILTSSYNEQFFGPGTRLTVL.

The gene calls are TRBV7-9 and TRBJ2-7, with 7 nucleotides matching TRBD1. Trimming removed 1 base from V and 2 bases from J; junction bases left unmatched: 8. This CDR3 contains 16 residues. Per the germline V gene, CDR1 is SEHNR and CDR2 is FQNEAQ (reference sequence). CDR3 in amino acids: CASSLEVLTGAYEQYF. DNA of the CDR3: TGTGCCAGCAGCTTAGAAGTTTTAACAGGGGCCTACGAGCAGTACTTC.

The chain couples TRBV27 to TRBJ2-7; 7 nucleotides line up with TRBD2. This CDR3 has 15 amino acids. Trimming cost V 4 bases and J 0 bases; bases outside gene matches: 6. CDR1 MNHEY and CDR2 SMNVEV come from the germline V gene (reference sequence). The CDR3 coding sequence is TGTGCCAGCAGTTGGATTGGCGGGAGCTCCTACGAGCAGTACTTC. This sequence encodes CASSWIGGSSYEQYF.

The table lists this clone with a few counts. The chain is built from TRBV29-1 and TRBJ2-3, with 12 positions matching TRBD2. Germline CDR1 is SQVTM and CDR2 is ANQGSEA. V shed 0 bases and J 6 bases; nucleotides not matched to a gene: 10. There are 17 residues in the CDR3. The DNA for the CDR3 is TGCAGCGTTGAAGATCCTCTAGCGGGAGGGCCGCGGGATACGCAGTATTTT. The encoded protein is CSVEDPLAGGPRDTQYF.

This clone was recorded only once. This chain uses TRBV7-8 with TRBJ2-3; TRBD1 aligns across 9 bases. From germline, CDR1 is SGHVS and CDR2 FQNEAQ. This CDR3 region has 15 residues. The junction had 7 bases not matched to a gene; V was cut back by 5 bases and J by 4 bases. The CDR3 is CASSKGQGGPDTQYF. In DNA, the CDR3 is TGTGCCAGCAGCAAGGGACAGGGCGGGCCAGATACGCAGTATTTT.

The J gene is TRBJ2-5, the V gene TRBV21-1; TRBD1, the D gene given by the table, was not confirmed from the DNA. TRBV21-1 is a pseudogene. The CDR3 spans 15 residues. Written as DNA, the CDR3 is TGTGCCAGCAGCACTGGACAGGTGCCCCAAGAGACCCAGTACTTC. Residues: CASSTGQVPQETQYF.

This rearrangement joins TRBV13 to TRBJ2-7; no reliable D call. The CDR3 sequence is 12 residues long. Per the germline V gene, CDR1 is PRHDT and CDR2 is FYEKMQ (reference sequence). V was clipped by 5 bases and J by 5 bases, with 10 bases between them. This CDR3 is CASSPGEDEQYF. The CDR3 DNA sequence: TGTGCCAGCAGCCCAGGTGAAGACGAGCAGTACTTC.

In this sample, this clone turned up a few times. The CDR3 DNA is TGTGCCTGGAGAAGGAGATTCTCTTACGAGCAGTACTTC. Protein: CAWRRRFSYEQYF. The V and J genes are TRBV30 and TRBJ2-7; D gene unclear. The CDR3 is made up of 13 amino acids. Germline V gives CDR1 GTSNPN, CDR2 SVGIG (reference sequence). V was pared by 3 bases and J by 4 bases, with 13 bases between.

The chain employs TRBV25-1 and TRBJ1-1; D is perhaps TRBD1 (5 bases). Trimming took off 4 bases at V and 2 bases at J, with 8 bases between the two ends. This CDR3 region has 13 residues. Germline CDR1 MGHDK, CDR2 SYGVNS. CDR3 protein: CASSGDGNTEAFF. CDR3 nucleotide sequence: TGTGCCAGCAGTGGGGACGGAAACACTGAAGCTTTCTTT.

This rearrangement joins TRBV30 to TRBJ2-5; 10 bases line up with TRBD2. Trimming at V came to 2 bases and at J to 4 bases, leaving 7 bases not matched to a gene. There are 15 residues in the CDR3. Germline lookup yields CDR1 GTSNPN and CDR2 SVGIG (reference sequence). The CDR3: CAWSPPSGSVETQYF. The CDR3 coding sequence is TGTGCCTGGAGTCCACCTAGCGGGAGTGTAGAGACCCAGTACTTC.

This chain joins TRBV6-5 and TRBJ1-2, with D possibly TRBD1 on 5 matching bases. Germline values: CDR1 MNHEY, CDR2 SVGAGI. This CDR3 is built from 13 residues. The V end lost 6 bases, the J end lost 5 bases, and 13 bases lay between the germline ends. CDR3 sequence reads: CASRLDRLYGYTF. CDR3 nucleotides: TGTGCCAGCAGACTCGACAGATTATATGGCTACACCTTC.

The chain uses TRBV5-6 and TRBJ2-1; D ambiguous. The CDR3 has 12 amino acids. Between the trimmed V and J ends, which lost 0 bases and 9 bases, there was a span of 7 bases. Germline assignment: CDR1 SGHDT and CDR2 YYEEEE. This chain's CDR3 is CASSLERGEQFF. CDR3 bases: TGTGCCAGCAGCTTGGAGCGTGGTGAGCAGTTCTTC. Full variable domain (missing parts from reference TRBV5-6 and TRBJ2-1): DAGVTQSPTHLIKTRGQQVTLRCSPKSGHDTVSWYQQALGQGPQFIFQYYEEEERQRGNFPDRFSGHQFPNYSSELNVNALLLGDSALYLCASSLERGEQFFGPGTRLTVL.

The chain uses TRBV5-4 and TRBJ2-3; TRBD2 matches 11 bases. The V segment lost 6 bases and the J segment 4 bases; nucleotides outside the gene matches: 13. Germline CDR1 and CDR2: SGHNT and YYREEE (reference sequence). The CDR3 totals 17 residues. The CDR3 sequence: CASTYLVLAGDPDTQYF. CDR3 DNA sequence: TGTGCCAGCACCTATTTGGTACTAGCGGGAGACCCAGATACGCAGTATTTT.

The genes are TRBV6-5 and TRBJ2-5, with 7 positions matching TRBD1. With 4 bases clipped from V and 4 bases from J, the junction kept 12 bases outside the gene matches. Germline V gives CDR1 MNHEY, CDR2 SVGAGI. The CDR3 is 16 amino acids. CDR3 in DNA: TGTGCCAGCAGTTGGCAGGACAGGAATCGCGGAGAGACCCAGTACTTC. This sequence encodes CASSWQDRNRGETQYF.

In nucleotides, the CDR3 is TGTGCCAGCAGCTTATTTAGCGGGGGGAGCTCCTACGAGCAGTACTTC. Protein product: CASSLFSGGSSYEQYF. The J gene is TRBJ2-7, the V gene TRBV13; 10 bases line up with TRBD2. Germline-derived CDR1 and CDR2 are PRHDT and FYEKMQ (reference sequence). After removal of 2 bases from V and 0 bases from J, the junction contained 4 bases not matched to a gene. The length of the CDR3 is 16 residues.

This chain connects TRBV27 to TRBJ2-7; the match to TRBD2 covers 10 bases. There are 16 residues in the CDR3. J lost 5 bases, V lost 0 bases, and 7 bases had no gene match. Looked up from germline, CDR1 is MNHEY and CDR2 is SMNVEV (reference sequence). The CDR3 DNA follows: TGTGCCAGCAGTTTATCGATGAGCGGGAGGGCCGACGAGCAGTACTTC. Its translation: CASSLSMSGRADEQYF.

In nucleotides, the CDR3 is TGCGCCAGCAGCCTAGCGAGTGTGCGCGACTACACAGATACGCAGTATTTT. Its translation: CASSLASVRDYTDTQYF. The chain combines TRBV4-3 with TRBJ2-3; perhaps TRBD2 as D (5 bases). The CDR3 has 17 amino acids. Deletions cut 4 bases from V and 2 bases from J, with 19 bases between. Germline V lookup: CDR1 LGHNA, CDR2 YSLEER.

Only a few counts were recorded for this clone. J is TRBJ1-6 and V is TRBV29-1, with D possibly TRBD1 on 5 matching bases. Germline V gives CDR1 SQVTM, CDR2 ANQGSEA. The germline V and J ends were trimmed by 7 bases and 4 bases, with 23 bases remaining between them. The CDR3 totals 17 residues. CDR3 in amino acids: CSASDTWPPTYNSPLHF. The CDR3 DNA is TGCAGCGCATCGGACACCTGGCCCCCTACTTATAATTCACCCCTCCACTTT.

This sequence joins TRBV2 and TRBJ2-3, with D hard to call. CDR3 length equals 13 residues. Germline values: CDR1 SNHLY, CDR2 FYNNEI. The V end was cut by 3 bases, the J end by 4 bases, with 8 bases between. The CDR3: CASSEGSADTQYF. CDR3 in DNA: TGTGCCAGCAGTGAGGGAAGCGCAGATACGCAGTATTTT.

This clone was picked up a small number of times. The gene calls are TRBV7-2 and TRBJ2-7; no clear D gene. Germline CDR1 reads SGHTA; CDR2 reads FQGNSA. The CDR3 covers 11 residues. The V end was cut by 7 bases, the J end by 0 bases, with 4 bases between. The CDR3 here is CASTTSYEQYF. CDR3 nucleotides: TGTGCCAGCACCACCTCCTACGAGCAGTACTTC. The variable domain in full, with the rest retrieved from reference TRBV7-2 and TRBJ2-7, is GAGVSQSPSNKVTEKGKDVELRCDPISGHTALYWYRQSLGQGLEFLIYFQGNSAPDKSGLPSDRFSAERTGGSVSTLTIQRTQQEDSAVYLCASTTSYEQYFGPGTRLTVT.

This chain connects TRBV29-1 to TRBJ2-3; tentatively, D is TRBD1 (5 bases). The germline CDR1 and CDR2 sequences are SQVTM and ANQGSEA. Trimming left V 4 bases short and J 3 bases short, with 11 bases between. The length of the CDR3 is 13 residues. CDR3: CSVVGPMTDTQYF. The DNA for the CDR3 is TGCAGCGTTGTGGGGCCAATGACAGATACGCAGTATTTT.

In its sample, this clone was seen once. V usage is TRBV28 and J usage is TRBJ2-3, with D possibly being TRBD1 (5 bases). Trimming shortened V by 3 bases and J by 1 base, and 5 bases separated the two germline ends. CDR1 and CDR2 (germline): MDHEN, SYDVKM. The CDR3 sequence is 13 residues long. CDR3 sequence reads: CASSFRGTDTQYF. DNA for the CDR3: TGTGCCAGCAGTTTCAGGGGCACAGATACGCAGTATTTT.